This TCR beta chain came from a study of OX40 agonist ivuxolimab in advanced cancers. With regard to the full study: Ivuxolimab was a fully human IgG2 agonistic monoclonal antibody targeting the costimulatory receptor OX40 (CD134). Intravenous ivuxolimab was administered to patients every 2 weeks at six dose levels: 0.01, 0.1, 0.3, 1.5, 3 and 10 mg/kg. Among the roughly 50 dose-escalation patients, about 20 had hepatocellular carcinoma, 15 or so melanoma, 9 renal cell carcinoma and 9 head and neck cancer. In the dose-escalation cohort, more than 80% of patients were male, and the mean age was around 65 years with a range of roughly 20 to 79. Prior anti-PD-1, anti-PD-L1 or anti-CTLA-4 therapy was permitted, and approximately 39% of dose-escalation patients had received checkpoint inhibitors. Partial responses occurred in three dose-escalation patients, of whom one had hepatocellular carcinoma and two had cutaneous melanoma. The purpose of peripheral TCRbeta sequencing was to test whether ivuxolimab changed TCR sequence diversity and led to clonal T-cell expansion. The monotherapy dose-escalation portion (N of about 50 patients) of the phase I ivuxolimab trial is reported in the paper. On the study overall, not on this receptor specifically: The antigen specificity of the peripheral T cells that underwent clonal expansion was not determined. After ivuxolimab, CD8+ T cells had more expanded clones than CD4+ T cells on average. Partial responders in the 0.1-3.0 mg/kg groups had among the lowest normalized peripheral clonal expansion, especially among CD8+ T cells. Low levels of normalized T-cell clonal expansion were also seen in some nonresponding patients. At doses of 0.1 to 3.0 mg/kg, clonal expansion of both CD4+ and CD8+ blood T cells was observed from baseline to week 6.

In regard to this clone: The antigen this receptor binds is unknown. No base quality values were provided; no much bigger clone lies one nucleotide off.

The trial excluded patients who had a history of autoimmune disease or were on systemic immunosuppression. Peripheral blood for TCR sequencing was collected from all dose cohorts at baseline, on cycle 4 day 1, and on cycle 7 day 1. The samples were taken from a phase I, first-in-human, multicenter, open-label dose-escalation trial of ivuxolimab. Adults with locally advanced or metastatic head and neck squamous cell, hepatocellular, melanoma or renal cell carcinoma were enrolled in the trial. Before TCR sequencing, CD4+ T cells and CD8+ T cells from peripheral blood were sorted into separate populations. To sequence the TCRbeta CDR3 region, genomic DNA was isolated from the sorted cells. TCRbeta CDR3 regions were sequenced using the immunoSEQ Assay. TCRdb obtained this table from immuneACCESS and retained in-frame rearrangements with V and J assigned. These tables miss some clones; where compared with another copy, unresolved V genes account for less than half of the shortfall, and the remainder is unexplained. The sample has 50,000 to 65,000 clones on record, around 89% of them singletons. The top ten constitute about 1.4% of the sample.

The receptor was derived from an adult with an advanced solid tumor such as melanoma, head and neck, liver or kidney cancer. Specimen: CD4+ or CD8+ T cells sorted from blood, collected in a trial of the OX40 agonist ivuxolimab.

The DNA reads TGTGCCACCAGGGTGGAATCTGGAAACACCATATATTTT. This translates into CATRVESGNTIYF. The chain joins TRBV10-3 to TRBJ1-3; matching of 5 bases hints at TRBD1 as the D gene. V was cut back by 10 bases and J by 1 base, leaving a gap of 11 bases between them. Reading from cysteine to phenylalanine, the CDR3 counts 13 amino acids. Of the read, only the CDR3 DNA is kept; its 39 bases are in frame from base 1. In the germline V gene, CDR1 corresponds to ENHRY and CDR2 to SYGVKD.